These 13 T cell receptor beta chains were sequenced from one sample in a study of blood T cell repertoires in COVID-19 (TCRdb year 2020). Library creation used the immunoSEQ multiplex PCR assay. The clones in this table, taken by TCRdb from immuneACCESS, are in-frame only. Not every clone is retained; where verified, under half of the shortfall comes from an unresolved V gene, and the cause of the rest is unknown. The sample table holds nearly 250,000 clones, of which over 75% were seen once. The ten largest clones capture 8.5% to 9.5% of the sample. Material: PBMCs or T cells enriched from blood (not recorded which). These receptors were taken from a woman aged 50 to 60 with acute COVID-19.

The V and J genes are TRBV5-6 and TRBJ2-6; D is undetermined. Germline V gene data show CDR1 as SGHDT and CDR2 as YYEEEE. Between the trimmed V and J ends, which lost 0 bases and 4 bases, there was a span of 2 bases. The CDR3 is made up of 13 amino acids. The chain's CDR3 is CASSLAGANVLTF. CDR3 coding DNA: TGTGCCAGCAGCTTGGCAGGGGCCAACGTCCTGACTTTC.

This clone appeared many times. Other DNA variants within this sample encode the same CDR3. The chain joins TRBV5-8 to TRBJ1-5, with 9 nucleotides matching TRBD1. This CDR3 is built from 13 residues. The ends lost 4 bases at V and 5 bases at J; junction bases unmatched: 1. Germline loops: CDR1 SGHTS, CDR2 YDEGEE. In DNA, the CDR3 is TGTGCCAGCAGCCGGGACAGGGATCAGCCCCAGCATTTT. Protein product: CASSRDRDQPQHF.

J is TRBJ1-1 and V is TRBV30, with D possibly matching TRBD1 (6 bases). From germline, CDR1 is GTSNPN and CDR2 SVGIG (reference sequence). The V end was cut by 2 bases, the J end by 1 base, with 14 bases between. The CDR3 spans 15 residues. The CDR3 sequence is CAWSQIGQKNTEAFF. CDR3 DNA: TGTGCCTGGAGTCAGATAGGACAGAAGAACACTGAAGCTTTCTTT.

CDR3 region: CASSLGSNEKLFF. The CDR3 nucleotides read TGTGCCAGCAGCCTCGGGAGTAATGAAAAACTGTTTTTT. The chain joins TRBV3-1 (or the pseudogene TRBV3-2) to TRBJ1-4; unclear D gene. Deletions cut 4 bases from V and 4 bases from J, with 7 bases between. The CDR3 length is 13 residues. In germline, CDR1 is LGHDT, CDR2 YNNKEL (reference sequence).

This clone was counted a few times. The J gene is TRBJ1-2, the V gene TRBV13; D might be TRBD1 (6 bases). The germline V gene has CDR1 PRHDT and CDR2 FYEKMQ (reference sequence). The CDR3 contains 16 residues. V shed 5 bases and J shed 1 base, with 17 bases lying between them. This CDR3 reads CASSPRAWTVNYGYTF. CDR3 nucleotides: TGTGCCAGCAGCCCCCGAGCTTGGACAGTTAACTATGGCTACACCTTC.

The V gene is TRBV7-2, the J gene TRBJ1-2; 7 nucleotides line up with TRBD1. The CDR3 extends over 15 amino acids. V gave up 1 base and J gave up 6 bases; unmatched junction bases: 8. Germline assignment: CDR1 SGHTA and CDR2 FQGNSA. CDR3 amino acids: CASSLDHRGRDGYTF. The CDR3, as DNA: TGTGCCAGCAGCTTAGACCACAGGGGTAGGGATGGCTACACCTTC.

This clone was observed a single time. The chain joins TRBV7-2 to TRBJ1-2; perhaps TRBD1 as D (6 bases). The CDR3 runs to 14 residues. With 5 bases removed from V and 3 bases from J, the gap between germline ends came to 13 bases. From germline, CDR1 is SGHTA and CDR2 FQGNSA. In nucleotides, the CDR3 is TGTGCCAGCAGCCCGGGAGGGGGGTACTATGGCTACACCTTC. The encoded protein is CASSPGGGYYGYTF. The full variable domain, completed using reference TRBV7-2 and TRBJ1-2, is GAGVSQSPSNKVTEKGKDVELRCDPISGHTALYWYRQSLGQGLEFLIYFQGNSAPDKSGLPSDRFSAERTGGSVSTLTIQRTQQEDSAVYLCASSPGGGYYGYTFGSGTRLTVV.

The chain has TRBV4-3 and TRBJ2-7, with D possibly TRBD1 on 6 matching bases. Deletions cut 0 bases from V and 3 bases from J, with 6 bases between. CDR1 and CDR2 (germline): LGHNA, YSLEER. The CDR3 spans 13 residues. CDR3 protein: CASSQEQGYEQYF. The CDR3 DNA reads TGCGCCAGCAGCCAAGAACAGGGCTACGAGCAGTACTTC.

The chain recombines TRBV29-1 with TRBJ1-2; D gene unclear. The V and J ends lost 6 bases and 6 bases respectively, with 8 bases between them. Germline lookup yields CDR1 SQVTM and CDR2 ANQGSEA. This CDR3 is 10 amino acids long. Written as DNA, the CDR3 is TGCAGCGTGAGTGAGAATGGCTACACCTTC. Encoded protein: CSVSENGYTF.

The rearrangement links TRBV11-2 to TRBJ2-7; weak D call: TRBD2 (5 bases). Trimming took off 4 bases at V and 1 base at J, with 14 bases between the two ends. Per germline, CDR1 SGHAT and CDR2 FQNNGV. The CDR3 runs 15 residues. The CDR3 spells CASSSLAGYSYEQYF. Here the CDR3 DNA reads TGTGCCAGCAGCTCTCTAGCCGGTTATTCCTACGAGCAGTACTTC.

The chain employs TRBV20-1 and TRBJ1-2; 8 bases align to TRBD1. V dropped 3 bases and J dropped 2; count of bases not matched to a gene: 5. The CDR3 covers 14 residues. The germline gives CDR1 DFQATT, CDR2 SNEGSKA (reference sequence). In nucleotides, the CDR3 is TGCAGTGCTAGTGCCCAGGGGGCGAACTATGGCTACACCTTC. Protein product: CSASAQGANYGYTF.

The rearrangement joins TRBV19 to TRBJ2-5; D possibly corresponds to TRBD1 (5 bases). This CDR3 is built from 15 residues. Trimming cost V 0 bases and J 1 base, with 9 bases left between them. Per germline, CDR1 LNHDA and CDR2 SQIVND (reference sequence). The CDR3 spells CASSIDGQGQETQYF. As DNA, the CDR3 is TGTGCCAGTAGTATAGATGGGCAGGGCCAAGAGACCCAGTACTTC.

The chain has TRBV30 and TRBJ2-5, with 10 bases fitting TRBD1. V lost 2 bases to trimming and J lost 2 bases; unmatched junction nucleotides: 14. From germline, CDR1 is GTSNPN and CDR2 SVGIG (reference sequence). The CDR3 spans 18 residues. In nucleotides, the CDR3 is TGTGCCTGGAGTTTCCATTCCCCGGGACAGGGGCTTCAAGAGACCCAGTACTTC. Encoded protein: CAWSFHSPGQGLQETQYF.